This TCR beta chain was sequenced in a study of T cell changes during pregnancy in multiple sclerosis. Germline CDR1 reads SNHLY; CDR2 reads FYNNEI. CDR3 length: 15 residues. V was clipped by 2 bases and J by 3 bases, with 13 bases between them. The data were produced by immunoSEQ multiplex PCR, yet TCRdb's version contains in-frame clones alone and is incomplete. The sample comprises some 49,000 clones, roughly 90% of which are singletons, and approximately 4.9% rests with the top ten. The V call is TRBV2, the J call TRBJ2-5; D may be TRBD1 (6 bases). This clonotype was sampled from a female donor in good health, enrolled as a control in a pregnancy study. The sequencing used peripheral blood, collected after pregnancy. CDR3 bases: TGTGCCAGCAGTGAATTACAGGGTTCGAAAGAGACCCAGTACTTC. Its translation: CASSELQGSKETQYF.